Shown below are 22 T cell receptor beta chains from a single sample sequenced in a study of brain T cells in children with intractable seizures. Sample time point: blood from clinic visit 5 months post-surgery; TSC patient then seizure free. Sequencing used immunoSEQ multiplex PCR; TCRdb keeps in-frame clones, though not all of them. The top ten hold 4.5% to 7% of the sample, which has under 400,000 clones, roughly 93% seen once. The sequences come from peripheral blood, collected 4 to 5 months after surgery. These receptors were collected from a boy under two years old with tuberous sclerosis and intractable seizures.

The V call is TRBV7-9, the J call TRBJ2-7; D is ambiguous. This CDR3 contains 13 residues. Trimming pared 7 bases from V and 5 bases from J, leaving 15 bases between. Germline V lookup: CDR1 SEHNR, CDR2 FQNEAQ (reference sequence). The CDR3 nucleotides read TGTGCCAGCACCCTGAGCTCTGGGAACGAGCAGTACTTC. This translates into CASTLSSGNEQYF.

The chain recombines TRBV30 with TRBJ1-2; a weak D match, TRBD1 (5 bases). Trimming stripped 0 bases from V and 5 bases from J, with 19 bases between. Germline CDR1 and CDR2: GTSNPN and SVGIG (reference sequence). This CDR3 is built from 16 residues. This chain's CDR3 is CAWSVPKRQRGYGYTF. The CDR3 DNA reads TGTGCCTGGAGTGTCCCCAAACGACAGCGGGGTTATGGCTACACCTTC.

The chain is built from TRBV29-1 and TRBJ1-2, with a possible D match to TRBD1 (6 bases). Trimming stripped 5 bases from V and 3 bases from J, with 16 bases between. This CDR3 is built from 14 residues. Per the germline V gene, CDR1 is SQVTM and CDR2 is ANQGSEA. CDR3 bases: TGCAGCGTTCCTCTCGGGGGGCACGACTATGGCTACACCTTC. Its protein is CSVPLGGHDYGYTF.

The J gene is TRBJ2-3, the V gene TRBV5-6, with D perhaps matching TRBD2 (5 bases). Germline-derived CDR1 and CDR2 are SGHDT and YYEEEE. V gave up 2 bases and J gave up 2 bases, with 12 bases separating them. CDR3 length: 15 amino acids. The CDR3 region has the DNA TGTGCCAGCAGCTTCTCAGGACTCCCCACAGATACGCAGTATTTT. Translating it yields CASSFSGLPTDTQYF.

This sequence joins TRBV11-1 and TRBJ1-1, with a tentative D call TRBD1 (6 bases). The germline V and J ends were trimmed by 4 bases and 5 bases, with 14 bases remaining between them. This CDR3 is 14 amino acids long. Germline-derived CDR1 and CDR2 are SGHAT and FQDESV (reference sequence). The CDR3 protein is CASSSSTGRTEAFF. The DNA for the CDR3 is TGTGCCAGCAGCTCCAGCACAGGGAGGACTGAAGCTTTCTTT.

The chain uses TRBV3-1 (or the pseudogene TRBV3-2) and TRBJ2-3, with D unclear. The CDR3 consists of 16 residues. Germline V gene data show CDR1 as LGHDT and CDR2 as YNNKEL (reference sequence). Trimming cost V 0 bases and J 0 bases, with 10 bases left between them. The CDR3 region has the DNA TGTGCCAGCAGCCAAGATCAGTTCTTTAGCACAGATACGCAGTATTTT. This translates into CASSQDQFFSTDTQYF.

The chain is built from TRBV4-1 and TRBJ2-7; D is perhaps TRBD1 (6 bases). CDR3 length equals 14 residues. Per germline, CDR1 MGHRA and CDR2 YSYEKL. V lost 1 base and J 4 bases, leaving 11 bases between the germline ends. The CDR3 coding sequence is TGCGCCAGCAGCCAAGTCGGACAGCCGTACGAGCAGTACTTC. Its protein product is CASSQVGQPYEQYF.

V usage is TRBV7-9 and J usage is TRBJ2-5; D ambiguous. The CDR3 totals 13 residues. Trimming left V 6 bases short and J 0 bases short, with 8 bases between. Germline V gene sequence: CDR1 SEHNR, CDR2 FQNEAQ (reference sequence). CDR3 sequence (DNA): TGTGCCAGCAGTCCACGGGACCAAGAGACCCAGTACTTC. Protein: CASSPRDQETQYF.

As to this clone: The same CDR3 also results from other DNA sequences found in this sample. The chain combines TRBV6-5 with TRBJ2-6, with D unclear. Germline CDR1 is MNHEY and CDR2 is SVGAGI. The V end lost 0 bases, the J end lost 1 base, and 4 bases lay between the germline ends. CDR3 length: 15 residues. Written as DNA, the CDR3 is TGTGCCAGCAGTTACTCTTCGTCTGGGGCCAACGTCCTGACTTTC. As protein: CASSYSSSGANVLTF.

The gene calls are TRBV5-1 and TRBJ1-1, with TRBD1 as a possible D gene (5 bases). The germline V gene has CDR1 SGHRS and CDR2 YFSETQ. CDR3 size: 11 residues. V shed 8 bases and J shed 5 bases, with 10 bases lying between them. The CDR3 DNA follows: TGCGCCAGTGGGGACCTGACTGAAGCTTTCTTT. Its protein product is CASGDLTEAFF.

The chain has TRBV12-3 or TRBV12-4 and TRBJ1-2, with D hard to call. V was trimmed by 2 bases and J by 1 base, leaving 2 bases between them. The CDR3 loop spans 12 amino acids. The CDR3 region is CASSLHNYGYTF. The CDR3 DNA reads as TGTGCCAGCAGTTTACATAACTATGGCTACACCTTC.

V gene TRBV9 combines with J gene TRBJ2-3; D remains unclear. Germline-derived CDR1 and CDR2 are SGDLS and YYNGEE. The germline V and J ends were trimmed by 4 bases and 2 bases, with 5 bases remaining between them. The CDR3 length is 12 residues. The CDR3 nucleotides are TGTGCCAGCAGCACAGACACAGATACGCAGTATTTT. Translating gives CASSTDTDTQYF.

The table lists this clone with a few counts. The chain has TRBV7-9 and TRBJ2-7; a weak D match, TRBD2 (7 bases). Germline V gene data show CDR1 as SEHNR and CDR2 as FQNEAQ (reference sequence). The CDR3 runs to 13 residues. The germline V and J ends were trimmed by 1 base and 6 bases, with 10 bases remaining between them. The CDR3 here is CASSLEGGLEQYF. The CDR3 DNA reads TGTGCCAGCAGCTTAGAGGGGGGGCTCGAGCAGTACTTC.

The chain recombines TRBV28 with TRBJ2-3; D tentatively fits TRBD1 or TRBD2 (5 bases each). Trimming cost V 6 bases and J 1 base, with 17 bases left between them. CDR1 and CDR2 from the germline V gene are MDHEN and SYDVKM. The CDR3 is 16 amino acids. DNA of the CDR3: TGTGCCAGCAGCCGGCCCACGAGGGGCGGCACAGATACGCAGTATTTT. Translating gives CASSRPTRGGTDTQYF. The full variable domain, rest sourced from reference TRBV28 and TRBJ2-3, is DVKVTQSSRYLVKRTGEKVFLECVQDMDHENMFWYRQDPGLGLRLIYFSYDVKMKEKGDIPEGYSVSREKKERFSLILESASTNQTSMYLCASSRPTRGGTDTQYFGPGTRLTVL.

The chain combines TRBV7-2 with TRBJ1-1; D unresolved. This CDR3 spans 13 amino acids. The V end was cut by 5 bases, the J end by 0 bases, with 7 bases between. CDR1 and CDR2 from the germline V gene are SGHTA and FQGNSA. CDR3 loop: CASSKGMNTEAFF. The CDR3 DNA reads TGTGCCAGCAGCAAAGGGATGAACACTGAAGCTTTCTTT.

The chain has TRBV3-1 (or the pseudogene TRBV3-2) and TRBJ1-5; 8 bases fit TRBD1. CDR3 length: 15 residues. The V and J ends lost 4 bases and 4 bases, in that order; junction bases with no gene match: 6. CDR1 is LGHDT and CDR2 is YNNKEL in the germline V gene (reference sequence). CDR3 coding DNA: TGTGCCAGCAGCCCAGGAGGACAGGGTAATCAGCCCCAGCATTTT. This encodes CASSPGGQGNQPQHF.

This chain connects TRBV3-1 (or the pseudogene TRBV3-2) to TRBJ1-1; D is undetermined. CDR3 size: 14 residues. Trimming took off 1 base at V and 7 bases at J, with 13 bases between the two ends. The germline V gene encodes CDR1 LGHDT and CDR2 YNNKEL (reference sequence). As DNA, the CDR3 is TGTGCCAGCAGCCAAGCGGTTGCCGAGTTTGAAGCTTTCTTT. Amino acids: CASSQAVAEFEAFF.

The rearrangement joins TRBV3-1 (or the pseudogene TRBV3-2) to TRBJ2-1, with 10 bases that match TRBD1. V dropped 8 bases and J dropped 7; count of bases not matched to a gene: 5. Germline CDR1 and CDR2: LGHDT and YNNKEL (reference sequence). The CDR3 has 13 amino acids. CDR3 bases: TGTGCCAGCGGGGACAGGGGAAGGAATGAGCAGTTCTTC. Translating gives CASGDRGRNEQFF.

The genes are TRBV11-2 and TRBJ2-3; D gene unclear. The germline gives CDR1 SGHAT, CDR2 FQNNGV. The CDR3 totals 15 residues. Trimming stripped 2 bases from V and 4 bases from J, with 13 bases between. CDR3 DNA sequence: TGTGCCAGCAGCTTACTAAGTCTTGGGCCAGATACGCAGTATTTT. This codes for CASSLLSLGPDTQYF.

V is TRBV24-1 and J is TRBJ2-3, with D uncertain. V was clipped by 6 bases and J by 2 bases, with 8 bases between them. Germline-derived CDR1 and CDR2 are KGHDR and SFDVKD. The CDR3 totals 13 residues. CDR3 nucleotide sequence: TGTGCCACCAGTCCCGCGTCCACAGATACGCAGTATTTT. Its translation: CATSPASTDTQYF.

CDR3 coding DNA: TGTGCCAGCAGGGGTCTAGCGGGGAGAATGAGCTCCTACAATGAGCAGTTCTTC. Its protein product is CASRGLAGRMSSYNEQFF. The chain links TRBV2 to TRBJ2-1; TRBD2 matches 9 bases. Trimming removed 6 bases from V and 0 bases from J; junction bases left unmatched: 12. Germline CDR1 and CDR2: SNHLY and FYNNEI. This CDR3 is built from 18 residues.

This sequence joins TRBV7-9 and TRBJ2-5, with a weak D call TRBD1 (5 bases). Germline lookup yields CDR1 SEHNR and CDR2 FQNEAQ (reference sequence). This CDR3 contains 12 residues. The V end lost 5 bases, the J end lost 2 bases, and 6 bases lay between the germline ends. CDR3 sequence (DNA): TGTGCCAGCAGCAGGACACAAGAGACCCAGTACTTC. Translation gives CASSRTQETQYF.